A selection of T cell receptor beta chains follows, all from one sample in a study of spatial heterogeneity in lung cancer. A single record per CDR3 protein comes from TCRdb applying MiXCR to the 5' RACE reads. Among approximately 49,000 distinct CDR3 sequences listed, under 6% were seen once. The source material was PBMCs, sampled at surgery. The origin of the receptors is a male donor with early-stage non-small cell lung cancer. CDR3s include the opening cysteine and the closing phenylalanine or tryptophan. Fields, in order: clone size, J gene, D gene, V gene, CDR3 protein, CDR3 DNA. D genes are given only for firm matches. Some rows have no size entry. The others give once, few or many, or a class for an expanded clone.

clone_size: many
j_call: TRBJ2-7
d_call: TRBD1
v_call: TRBV4-3
cdr3_aa: CASSQETGFRYEQYF
cdr3_nt: TGCGCCAGCAGCCAGGAGACAGGGTTTCGTTACGAGCAGTACTTC

clone_size: many
j_call: TRBJ2-7
d_call: TRBD1
v_call: TRBV7-9
cdr3_aa: CASSRTGGEQYF
cdr3_nt: TGTGCCAGCAGCCGGACAGGGGGCGAGCAGTACTTC

clone_size: many
j_call: TRBJ2-7
d_call: TRBD2
v_call: TRBV11-2
cdr3_aa: CASSERERYYEQYF
cdr3_nt: TGTGCCAGCAGCGAGCGGGAGCGATACTACGAGCAGTACTTC

clone_size: few
j_call: TRBJ2-6
d_call: -
v_call: TRBV2
cdr3_aa: CASSPRTPGANVLTF
cdr3_nt: TGTGCCAGCAGTCCAAGAACCCCTGGGGCCAACGTCCTGACTTTC

clone_size: many
j_call: TRBJ2-7
d_call: -
v_call: TRBV11-2
cdr3_aa: CASSLERIYEQYF
cdr3_nt: TGTGCCAGCAGCTTAGAACGGATCTACGAGCAGTACTTC

clone_size: many
j_call: TRBJ2-7
d_call: TRBD2
v_call: TRBV4-2
cdr3_aa: CASSHVSGASSYEQYF
cdr3_nt: TGTGCCAGCAGCCACGTTAGCGGGGCGAGCTCCTACGAGCAGTACTTC

clone_size: few
j_call: TRBJ1-2
d_call: -
v_call: TRBV7-9
cdr3_aa: CASSPHQVGQTLYGYTF
cdr3_nt: TGTGCCAGCAGCCCCCATCAAGTTGGACAGACCCTATATGGCTACACCTTC

clone_size: many
j_call: TRBJ2-1
d_call: TRBD1
v_call: TRBV28
cdr3_aa: CASSLGQGAYNEQFF
cdr3_nt: TGTGCCAGCAGCCTCGGACAGGGAGCGTACAATGAGCAGTTCTTC

clone_size: many
j_call: TRBJ2-5
d_call: TRBD1
v_call: TRBV5-6
cdr3_aa: CASTRTGQETQYF
cdr3_nt: TGTGCCAGCACCCGGACAGGACAAGAGACCCAGTACTTC

clone_size: many
j_call: TRBJ2-1
d_call: -
v_call: TRBV4-3
cdr3_aa: CASSQDWVTAYNEQFF
cdr3_nt: TGCGCCAGCAGCCAAGATTGGGTGACCGCCTACAATGAGCAGTTCTTC

clone_size: many
j_call: TRBJ2-5
d_call: TRBD1
v_call: TRBV20-1
cdr3_aa: CSAVVGQDQETQYF
cdr3_nt: TGCAGTGCTGTGGTAGGACAGGATCAAGAGACCCAGTACTTC

clone_size: many
j_call: TRBJ1-1
d_call: -
v_call: TRBV12-3/TRBV12-4
cdr3_aa: CASSLFQNTEAFF
cdr3_nt: TGTGCCAGCAGTTTGTTTCAGAACACTGAAGCTTTCTTT

clone_size: many
j_call: TRBJ2-7
d_call: TRBD2
v_call: TRBV6-1
cdr3_aa: CASGLAGRGGEQYF
cdr3_nt: TGTGCCAGCGGACTAGCGGGAAGGGGTGGCGAGCAGTACTTC

clone_size: many
j_call: TRBJ2-5
d_call: -
v_call: TRBV20-1
cdr3_aa: CSARVSTGQETQYF
cdr3_nt: TGCAGTGCTAGAGTTTCGACAGGACAAGAGACCCAGTACTTC

clone_size: many
j_call: TRBJ2-1
d_call: -
v_call: TRBV28
cdr3_aa: CASSLSTTGRFF
cdr3_nt: TGTGCCAGCAGTTTATCGACCACAGGCCGGTTCTTC

clone_size: many
j_call: TRBJ2-1
d_call: TRBD2
v_call: TRBV5-1
cdr3_aa: CASSLRPAGGGEQFF
cdr3_nt: TGCGCCAGCAGCTTGAGACCAGCGGGAGGGGGTGAGCAGTTCTTC

clone_size: many
j_call: TRBJ1-1
d_call: TRBD1
v_call: TRBV10-3
cdr3_aa: CAISESGQGYTEAFF
cdr3_nt: TGTGCCATCAGTGAGTCCGGACAGGGGTACACTGAAGCTTTCTTT

clone_size: many
j_call: TRBJ2-3
d_call: -
v_call: TRBV5-1
cdr3_aa: CASILGLGGDTQYF
cdr3_nt: TGCGCCAGCATCCTGGGTCTTGGAGGGGATACGCAGTATTTT

clone_size: many
j_call: TRBJ1-5
d_call: -
v_call: TRBV2
cdr3_aa: CASGDQGQPQHF
cdr3_nt: TGTGCCAGCGGGGACCAGGGTCAGCCCCAGCATTTT

clone_size: many
j_call: TRBJ2-3
d_call: TRBD1
v_call: TRBV7-2
cdr3_aa: CASSFYRGGTDTQYF
cdr3_nt: TGTGCCAGCAGCTTTTACAGGGGGGGCACAGATACGCAGTATTTT

clone_size: many
j_call: TRBJ2-7
d_call: -
v_call: TRBV5-1
cdr3_aa: CASSLGLVTTEGEQYF
cdr3_nt: TGCGCCAGCAGCTTGGGACTAGTTACCACTGAGGGCGAGCAGTACTTC

clone_size: many
j_call: TRBJ2-2
d_call: -
v_call: TRBV20-1
cdr3_aa: CSASRNVPGELFF
cdr3_nt: TGCAGTGCTAGCCGCAACGTCCCCGGGGAGCTGTTTTTT

clone_size: many
j_call: TRBJ2-2
d_call: TRBD1
v_call: TRBV5-1
cdr3_aa: CASSSGQFTGELFF
cdr3_nt: TGCGCCAGCAGCTCGGGACAGTTCACCGGGGAGCTGTTTTTT

clone_size: many
j_call: TRBJ1-2
d_call: -
v_call: TRBV7-2
cdr3_aa: CASSLDPGGHGYTF
cdr3_nt: TGTGCCAGCAGCCTCGATCCGGGCGGACATGGCTACACCTTC

clone_size: many
j_call: TRBJ2-5
d_call: TRBD2
v_call: TRBV5-1
cdr3_aa: CASSLAGTSGQETQYF
cdr3_nt: TGCGCCAGCAGCTTGGCAGGGACTAGCGGGCAAGAGACCCAGTACTTC

clone_size: few
j_call: TRBJ1-3
d_call: -
v_call: TRBV14
cdr3_aa: CASSNSRNTIYF
cdr3_nt: TGTGCCAGCAGTAATTCTCGGAACACCATATATTTT

clone_size: many
j_call: TRBJ2-5
d_call: TRBD2
v_call: TRBV30
cdr3_aa: CAWTQLRRASGFPMDQETQYF
cdr3_nt: TGTGCCTGGACCCAGTTAAGGCGGGCTAGCGGCTTTCCGATGGACCAAGAGACCCAGTACTTC

clone_size: many
j_call: TRBJ1-1
d_call: TRBD1
v_call: TRBV24-1
cdr3_aa: CATSDSGTGGTEAFF
cdr3_nt: TGTGCCACCAGTGATTCCGGGACAGGGGGCACTGAAGCTTTCTTT

clone_size: -
j_call: TRBJ2-2
d_call: TRBD1
v_call: TRBV7-2
cdr3_aa: CASSRQGVTGELFF
cdr3_nt: TGTGCCAGCAGCAGACAGGGGGTAACCGGGGAGCTGTTTTTT

clone_size: many
j_call: TRBJ2-3
d_call: -
v_call: TRBV18
cdr3_aa: CASSPRERVQYF
cdr3_nt: TGTGCCAGCTCACCGAGGGAGAGAGTGCAGTATTTT

clone_size: few
j_call: TRBJ2-5
d_call: TRBD1
v_call: TRBV3-1
cdr3_aa: CASSQLSPSGQAQETQYF
cdr3_nt: TGTGCCAGCAGCCAACTAAGCCCCTCTGGACAGGCGCAAGAGACCCAGTACTTC

clone_size: many
j_call: TRBJ2-1
d_call: -
v_call: TRBV18
cdr3_aa: CASSGQTLNEQFF
cdr3_nt: TGTGCCAGCTCGGGCCAGACCCTCAATGAGCAGTTCTTC